Below are 14 T cell receptor beta chains sequenced from a single sample in a study of blood T cells in healthy people across ages. A second roughly 7 to 12 cycle PCR used barcoded and J-beta primers. TCRdb analysed the 5' RACE reads with MiXCR anew, one entry per CDR3 protein. The table includes roughly 1,800,000 distinct CDR3 sequences, roughly 50% detected once. Sequenced material: blood. The receptors here all came from a woman between 35 and 50 years old in good health.

This chain uses TRBV20-1 with TRBJ1-2, with 9 bases that match TRBD1. The ends lost 0 bases at V and 7 bases at J; junction bases unmatched: 6. CDR1 is DFQATT and CDR2 is SNEGSKA in the germline V gene (reference sequence). This CDR3 spans 14 amino acids. This chain's CDR3 is CSARDTGQGSGYTF. For the CDR3, the DNA is TGCAGTGCTAGAGATACGGGACAGGGAAGTGGCTACACCTTC.

The chain carries TRBV14 and TRBJ1-2; D gene ambiguous. The germline CDR1 and CDR2 sequences are SGHDN and FVKESK. The V end was cut by 0 bases, the J end by 5 bases, with 7 bases between. The length of the CDR3 is 13 residues. This chain's CDR3 is CASSQDSWYGYTF. CDR3 bases: TGTGCCAGCAGCCAAGACAGCTGGTATGGCTACACCTTC.

The CDR3 nucleotides read TGTGCCAGCAGTTTACTTAGCGGGGGGGCAAGAAATGAGCAGTTCTTC. Amino acid sequence: CASSLLSGGARNEQFF. The chain couples TRBV28 to TRBJ2-1; 11 positions agree with TRBD2. This CDR3 spans 16 amino acids. With 2 bases clipped from V and 7 bases from J, the junction kept 7 bases outside the gene matches. Germline V lookup: CDR1 MDHEN, CDR2 SYDVKM.

The chain combines TRBV5-1 with TRBJ1-5, with D hard to call. The CDR3 is made up of 13 amino acids. Germline CDR1 is SGHRS and CDR2 is YFSETQ. V was cut by 4 bases and J by 6 bases, with 11 bases left in between. The CDR3 is CASSVEPAQPQHF. CDR3 DNA: TGCGCCAGCAGCGTGGAGCCAGCTCAGCCCCAGCATTTT.

The chain employs TRBV12-3 or TRBV12-4 and TRBJ1-1, with D possibly being TRBD1 (5 bases). The CDR3 length is 15 residues. V gave up 3 bases and J gave up 5 bases, with 16 bases separating them. The CDR3 bases are TGTGCCAGCAGTTTTCAGGGAAGGGGAGGAACTGAAGCTTTCTTT. Translation gives CASSFQGRGGTEAFF.

The rearrangement links TRBV27 to TRBJ2-1, with TRBD2 identical over 8 bases. The germline V gene has CDR1 MNHEY and CDR2 SMNVEV (reference sequence). V shed 2 bases, J shed 4 bases, and the junction held 10 bases outside the gene matches. This CDR3 is built from 17 residues. The DNA for the CDR3 is TGTGCCAGCAGTTTACTTCGGGGGGGCCGAACTTACAATGAGCAGTTCTTC. Residues: CASSLLRGGRTYNEQFF.

The CDR3 DNA follows: TGTGCCAGCAGCCCCCAGGACAGGGCCCGAATGAACACTGAAGCTTTCTTT. It specifies CASSPQDRARMNTEAFF. This chain joins TRBV7-9 and TRBJ1-1; TRBD1 aligns across 8 bases. V was clipped by 5 bases and J by 0 bases; unmatched bases: 11. Germline CDR1 SEHNR, CDR2 FQNEAQ (reference sequence). This CDR3 has 17 residues.

This clonotype was seen only a few times. The chain carries TRBV4-1 and TRBJ1-2; D may be TRBD1 (5 bases). The length of the CDR3 is 15 residues. V gave up 3 bases and J gave up 4 bases, with 15 bases separating them. Per the germline V gene, CDR1 is MGHRA and CDR2 is YSYEKL. The CDR3 loop is CASSQISGGGYGYTF. CDR3 sequence (DNA): TGCGCCAGCAGCCAGATCTCTGGGGGGGGCTATGGCTACACCTTC.

This chain joins TRBV28 and TRBJ2-5; maybe TRBD1 (6 bases). Trimming left V 3 bases short and J 5 bases short, with 16 bases between. CDR3 size: 15 residues. Germline-derived CDR1 and CDR2 are MDHEN and SYDVKM. The DNA of the CDR3 is TGTGCCAGCAGTTTGAACAGGGAACCATGGGAGACCCAGTACTTC. Protein: CASSLNREPWETQYF. Supplemented by reference TRBV28 and TRBJ2-5, the full variable domain reads DVKVTQSSRYLVKRTGEKVFLECVQDMDHENMFWYRQDPGLGLRLIYFSYDVKMKEKGDIPEGYSVSREKKERFSLILESASTNQTSMYLCASSLNREPWETQYFGPGTRLLVL.

V usage is TRBV5-4 and J usage is TRBJ1-6, with 7 bases that match TRBD1. V trimming: 4 bases; J trimming: 10 bases; junction bases outside the gene matches: 11. The CDR3 covers 15 residues. Germline CDR1 is SGHNT and CDR2 is YYREEE (reference sequence). CDR3 sequence reads: CASSPNRGLGSPLHF. In nucleotides, the CDR3 is TGTGCCAGCAGCCCTAACAGGGGACTCGGGTCACCCCTCCACTTT.

A single count supports this clonotype. The genes are TRBV5-1 and TRBJ2-1, with 10 bases aligning to TRBD1. This CDR3 spans 19 amino acids. Germline CDR1 is SGHRS and CDR2 is YFSETQ. Trimming removed 3 bases from V and 5 bases from J; junction bases left unmatched: 17. The CDR3, as DNA: TGCGCCAGCAGCTGGTTATCCATGGACAGGGGGAAGGAGGACAATGAGCAGTTCTTC. This gives the protein CASSWLSMDRGKEDNEQFF.

The J gene is TRBJ2-3, the V gene TRBV4-2; 10 positions match TRBD2. From germline, CDR1 is LGHNA and CDR2 YNFKEQ. Trimming took 0 bases from V and 8 from J; bases not matched to a gene: 11. CDR3 size: 17 residues. The CDR3, as DNA: TGTGCCAGCAGCCAAGATCCTCCTAGCGGGGGCTTGCGTACGCAGTATTTT. Its translation is CASSQDPPSGGLRTQYF.

The chain carries TRBV24-1 and TRBJ2-5; D not resolved. The J call could be wrong; TRBJ2-7 is a better fit for the DNA end. The CDR3 extends over 12 amino acids. Germline CDR1 KGHDR, CDR2 SFDVKD. The CDR3 sequence is CATSDELHEQYF. DNA for the CDR3: TGTGCCACCAGTGACGAGCTCCACGAGCAGTACTTC.

The gene calls are TRBV7-8 and TRBJ2-5; perhaps TRBD2 as D (6 bases). This CDR3 region has 14 residues. The germline CDR1 and CDR2 sequences are SGHVS and FQNEAQ. The V end lost 8 bases, the J end lost 5 bases, and 18 bases lay between the germline ends. CDR3 residues: CASYLGGTGETQYF. The CDR3 nucleotides read TGTGCCAGCTATCTAGGAGGGACTGGGGAGACCCAGTACTTC.